Listed here are 27 T cell receptor beta chains from one sample, sequenced in a study of response to subunit inactivated influenza vaccine. One entry per CDR3 protein, called by TCRdb with MiXCR from the RT-PCR reads. The data hold roughly 290,000 distinct CDR3 sequences, with 21% observed a single time. This specimen was PBMCs from blood, taken roughly 20 months after vaccination. These receptors all stem from a man between 50 and 75 years old who received an inactivated influenza vaccine.

A few counts support this clonotype. This sequence joins TRBV29-1 and TRBJ2-7, with a possible D match to TRBD2 (6 bases). The V and J ends lost 4 bases and 3 bases respectively, with 10 bases between them. Per germline, CDR1 SQVTM and CDR2 ANQGSEA. There are 12 residues in the CDR3. This CDR3 is CSVGVSGYEQYF. The CDR3 DNA follows: TGCAGCGTTGGAGTTAGCGGCTACGAGCAGTACTTC.

The sample holds a few counts of this clonotype. The rearrangement uses TRBV4-1 and TRBJ1-1; unclear D gene. The CDR3 covers 15 residues. The germline V and J ends were trimmed by 0 bases and 5 bases, with 13 bases remaining between them. Per the germline V gene, CDR1 is MGHRA and CDR2 is YSYEKL. CDR3: CASSQDPSQMTEAFF. The CDR3 DNA reads TGCGCCAGCAGCCAAGATCCATCGCAGATGACTGAAGCTTTCTTT.

The chain couples TRBV12-3 or TRBV12-4 to TRBJ2-5, with 12 nucleotides matching TRBD2. The CDR3 is made up of 16 amino acids. V dropped 6 bases and J dropped 4; count of bases not matched to a gene: 9. CDR3 sequence: CASSSTSGGRTETQYF. In DNA, the CDR3 is TGTGCCAGCAGCAGTACTAGCGGGGGGCGGACAGAGACCCAGTACTTC.

V and J are TRBV10-2 and TRBJ2-4; tentative D call: TRBD2 (7 bases). The CDR3 spans 13 residues. Germline V lookup: CDR1 WSHSY, CDR2 SAAADI. Between the trimmed V and J ends, which lost 8 bases and 8 bases, there was a span of 16 bases. DNA of the CDR3: TGCGCCAGCTTGGGGGGGGCCGCGGACATTCAGTACTTC. Translation: CASLGGAADIQYF.

The gene calls are TRBV20-1 and TRBJ2-3; 11 bases map to TRBD2. CDR3 length: 15 amino acids. V trimming: 4 bases; J trimming: 4 bases; junction bases outside the gene matches: 7. CDR1 is DFQATT, CDR2 SNEGSKA, per germline (reference sequence). The CDR3 sequence: CSATGTSGGADTQYF. CDR3 nucleotides: TGCAGTGCTACCGGGACTAGCGGAGGGGCAGATACGCAGTATTTT.

This clonotype has only a few counts. The chain combines TRBV7-9 with TRBJ1-1; 8 bases fit TRBD1. Trimming took 5 bases from V and 7 from J; bases not matched to a gene: 3. This CDR3 is 12 amino acids long. Germline CDR1 and CDR2: SEHNR and FQNEAQ (reference sequence). The CDR3 DNA sequence: TGTGCCAGCAGCCATGGGACAGGTGAAGCTTTCTTT. Residues: CASSHGTGEAFF. Full variable domain (missing parts from reference TRBV7-9 and TRBJ1-1): DTGVSQNPRHKITKRGQNVTFRCDPISEHNRLYWYRQTLGQGPEFLTYFQNEAQLEKSRLLSDRFSAERPKGSFSTLEIQRTEQGDSAMYLCASSHGTGEAFFGQGTRLTVV.

This clonotype was found a few times. The chain uses TRBV30 and TRBJ2-7; maybe TRBD2 (7 bases). The CDR3 loop spans 15 amino acids. The germline V gene encodes CDR1 GTSNPN and CDR2 SVGIG (reference sequence). The V end was cut by 0 bases, the J end by 2 bases, with 14 bases between. In DNA, the CDR3 is TGTGCCTGGAGTGTACGCGGGGGCCTCGCCTACGAGCAGTACTTC. Translated, it gives CAWSVRGGLAYEQYF.

The V and J genes are TRBV11-2 and TRBJ1-1; no reliable D call. CDR3 length: 12 amino acids. CDR1 is SGHAT, CDR2 FQNNGV, per germline. V lost 4 bases, J lost 7 bases, and 10 bases lay in between. The CDR3 DNA sequence: TGTGCCAGCAGCTCGTCGTCTAGTGAAGCTTTCTTT. Amino acid sequence: CASSSSSSEAFF.

The chain recombines TRBV21-1 with TRBJ2-3; TRBD2 is the table's D call and was not checked against the DNA. TRBV21-1 constitutes a pseudogene. The CDR3 is made up of 15 amino acids. In DNA form, the CDR3 reads TGTGCCAGCAGCAATCTGCGGGAGGGCACAGATACGCAGTATTTT. Translated: CASSNLREGTDTQYF.

V and J are TRBV28 and TRBJ2-3; D could derive from TRBD1 or TRBD2 (5 bases each). Trimming stripped 5 bases from V and 4 bases from J, with 19 bases between. This CDR3 is 16 amino acids long. In germline, CDR1 is MDHEN, CDR2 SYDVKM. CDR3 region: CASSKPSGTHADTQYF. In DNA, the CDR3 is TGTGCCAGCAGTAAACCTTCCGGGACCCATGCAGATACGCAGTATTTT.

This clonotype was detected many times. The CDR3 DNA reads TGTGCCAGCAGTTACGCGGCGACTAATGAAAAACTGTTTTTT. Its protein is CASSYAATNEKLFF. J is TRBJ1-4 and V is TRBV6-5; no clear D. Germline V gene lookup returns CDR1 MNHEY and CDR2 SVGAGI. V lost 2 bases, J lost 2 bases, and 6 bases lay in between. The CDR3 totals 14 residues.

V usage is TRBV30 and J usage is TRBJ2-1; either TRBD1 or TRBD2 may supply D (6 bases each). This CDR3 is built from 13 residues. V was trimmed by 1 base and J by 8 bases, leaving 12 bases between them. Germline lookup yields CDR1 GTSNPN and CDR2 SVGIG (reference sequence). Here the CDR3 reads CAWSGLGGYEQFF. CDR3 in DNA: TGTGCCTGGAGTGGCCTAGGGGGGTATGAGCAGTTCTTC.

V is TRBV28 and J is TRBJ2-3; 9 nucleotides align to TRBD2. Losses at the gene ends were 5 bases for V and 6 bases for J; bases not matched to a gene: 15. The length of the CDR3 is 17 residues. In germline, CDR1 is MDHEN, CDR2 SYDVKM. The CDR3 is CASSPFVGGRAKDTQYF. Written as DNA, the CDR3 is TGTGCCAGCAGTCCATTCGTCGGCGGGAGGGCCAAGGATACGCAGTATTTT.

This clonotype was seen a few times. This rearrangement joins TRBV12-3 or TRBV12-4 to TRBJ1-4; D unresolved. This CDR3 is 11 amino acids long. V gave up 4 bases and J gave up 15 bases, with 12 bases separating them. This chain's CDR3 is CASSSLDLVFF. The CDR3 bases are TGTGCCAGCAGTTCCCTGGACTTGGTGTTTTTT.

This clonotype was recorded a few times. The CDR3 loop is CASSVASRSSTDTQYF. CDR3 nucleotides: TGTGCCAGCAGCGTAGCTTCCCGATCAAGCACAGATACGCAGTATTTT. V usage is TRBV9 and J usage is TRBJ2-3, with D hard to call. The V and J ends lost 0 bases and 0 bases respectively, with 11 bases between them. The germline V gene has CDR1 SGDLS and CDR2 YYNGEE. This CDR3 is built from 16 residues.

V and J are TRBV20-1 and TRBJ2-3; 10 nucleotides agree with TRBD2. Germline V lookup: CDR1 DFQATT, CDR2 SNEGSKA (reference sequence). The junction had 5 bases not matched to a gene; V was cut back by 3 bases and J by 2 bases. The CDR3 length is 15 residues. The CDR3 region has the DNA TGCAGTGCTAGCGTACTAGCGGGGAACACAGATACGCAGTATTTT. This sequence encodes CSASVLAGNTDTQYF.

V is TRBV20-1 and J is TRBJ2-3, with 8 bases that match TRBD2. CDR1 is DFQATT, CDR2 SNEGSKA, per germline (reference sequence). The CDR3 has 15 residues. V lost 5 bases to trimming and J lost 8 bases; unmatched junction nucleotides: 15. CDR3 coding DNA: TGCAGTGCTCCGTTGGGGAGCGGGAGTCTGATTACGCAGTATTTT. This translates into CSAPLGSGSLITQYF.

This clonotype came up a few times. The genes are TRBV28 and TRBJ2-1; 8 bases line up with TRBD1. Germline-derived CDR1 and CDR2 are MDHEN and SYDVKM. V trimming: 5 bases; J trimming: 4 bases; junction bases outside the gene matches: 7. The CDR3 has 15 amino acids. CDR3 protein: CASSPRTGFYNEQFF. CDR3 coding DNA: TGTGCCAGCAGTCCCAGGACAGGGTTTTACAATGAGCAGTTCTTC.

The chain carries TRBV4-2 and TRBJ2-7, with D unresolved. V dropped 1 base and J dropped 1 base, with 11 bases sitting between them. The CDR3 extends over 15 amino acids. Germline lookup yields CDR1 LGHNA and CDR2 YNFKEQ. CDR3 nucleotides: TGTGCCAGCAGCCAAGTAGGCGGAAGGTCCTACGAGCAGTACTTC. It translates to CASSQVGGRSYEQYF.

V is TRBV19 and J is TRBJ2-3; 10 bases are a match to TRBD1. The CDR3 has 18 amino acids. The V gene end was trimmed by 8 bases and the J gene end by 2 bases; junction bases not matched to a gene: 16. Germline CDR1 LNHDA, CDR2 SQIVND (reference sequence). The CDR3 loop reads CASGGTGDPSHFTDTQYF. As DNA, the CDR3 is TGTGCCAGTGGCGGGACAGGGGATCCCTCGCACTTCACAGATACGCAGTATTTT.

The chain uses TRBV5-1 and TRBJ2-5; D is ambiguous. This CDR3 is built from 13 residues. CDR1 and CDR2 (germline): SGHRS, YFSETQ. Trimming took off 5 bases at V and 1 base at J, with 9 bases between the two ends. The CDR3, as DNA: TGCGCCAGCAGTTCCCTGGTCCAAGAGACCCAGTACTTC. Its protein product is CASSSLVQETQYF.

The chain links TRBV7-2 to TRBJ1-2, with 9 positions matching TRBD1. CDR3 length: 15 residues. J lost 5 bases, V lost 0 bases, and 4 bases had no gene match. Per the germline V gene, CDR1 is SGHTA and CDR2 is FQGNSA. The DNA of the CDR3 is TGTGCCAGCAGCTTAGCCGGGACAGGGTCGTATGGCTACACCTTC. Protein: CASSLAGTGSYGYTF.

This clonotype is labeled medium-sized. The chain is built from TRBV10-3 and TRBJ2-5; 8 nucleotides match TRBD1. The CDR3 has 14 amino acids. Germline V gene lookup returns CDR1 ENHRY and CDR2 SYGVKD. V trimming: 5 bases; J trimming: 4 bases; junction bases outside the gene matches: 6. Written as DNA, the CDR3 is TGTGCCATCAGTCGGGCAGGGGGCGGAGAGACCCAGTACTTC. This encodes CAISRAGGGETQYF.

The CDR3 spells CASSLGGSEYEQYF. CDR3 bases: TGTGCCAGCAGCTTAGGAGGGAGCGAGTACGAGCAGTACTTC. The genes are TRBV11-3 and TRBJ2-7; possibly TRBD2 for D (5 bases). The CDR3 sequence is 14 residues long. Between the trimmed V and J ends, which lost 1 base and 4 bases, there was a span of 11 bases. In germline, CDR1 is SGHNT, CDR2 YENEEA.

This clonotype was seen ten or more times. The gene calls are TRBV20-1 and TRBJ1-6; TRBD1 is a possible D gene (5 bases). The V end was cut by 0 bases, the J end by 2 bases, with 11 bases between. This CDR3 has 16 residues. The V gene's germline CDR1 is DFQATT and CDR2 SNEGSKA (reference sequence). The CDR3, as DNA: TGCAGTGCTAGAGAGGGGGGACGTGCCTATAATTCACCCCTCCACTTT. It is translated as CSAREGGRAYNSPLHF.

J is TRBJ1-2 and V is TRBV5-4; D might be TRBD1 (5 bases). V was cut by 5 bases and J by 7 bases, with 18 bases left in between. Per the germline V gene, CDR1 is SGHNT and CDR2 is YYREEE (reference sequence). The CDR3 covers 14 residues. CDR3 sequence (DNA): TGTGCCAGCAGTATTATCGGGACTGTGCGTGGCTACACCTTC. Protein: CASSIIGTVRGYTF.

In this sample, this clonotype turned up a few times. The chain links TRBV3-1 to TRBJ1-2; D gene uncertain. Deletions cut 4 bases from V and 8 bases from J, with 14 bases between. This CDR3 is built from 13 residues. CDR1 and CDR2 from the germline V gene are LGHDT and YNNKEL (reference sequence). CDR3 DNA: TGTGCCAGCAGCCCAGCTGCCAGCGGGGGCTACACCTTC. Amino acids: CASSPAASGGYTF.